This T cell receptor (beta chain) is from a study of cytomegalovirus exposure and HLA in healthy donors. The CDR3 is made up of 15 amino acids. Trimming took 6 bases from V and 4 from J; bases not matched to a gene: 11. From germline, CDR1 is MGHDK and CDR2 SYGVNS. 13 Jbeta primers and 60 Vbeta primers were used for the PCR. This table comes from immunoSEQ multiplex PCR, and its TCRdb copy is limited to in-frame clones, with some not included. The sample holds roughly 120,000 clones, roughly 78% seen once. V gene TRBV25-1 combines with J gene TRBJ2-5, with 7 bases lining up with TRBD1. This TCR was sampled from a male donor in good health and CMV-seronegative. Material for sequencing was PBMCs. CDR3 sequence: CASRARDRGRETQYF. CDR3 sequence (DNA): TGTGCCAGCAGGGCCCGGGACAGAGGAAGAGAGACCCAGTACTTC.